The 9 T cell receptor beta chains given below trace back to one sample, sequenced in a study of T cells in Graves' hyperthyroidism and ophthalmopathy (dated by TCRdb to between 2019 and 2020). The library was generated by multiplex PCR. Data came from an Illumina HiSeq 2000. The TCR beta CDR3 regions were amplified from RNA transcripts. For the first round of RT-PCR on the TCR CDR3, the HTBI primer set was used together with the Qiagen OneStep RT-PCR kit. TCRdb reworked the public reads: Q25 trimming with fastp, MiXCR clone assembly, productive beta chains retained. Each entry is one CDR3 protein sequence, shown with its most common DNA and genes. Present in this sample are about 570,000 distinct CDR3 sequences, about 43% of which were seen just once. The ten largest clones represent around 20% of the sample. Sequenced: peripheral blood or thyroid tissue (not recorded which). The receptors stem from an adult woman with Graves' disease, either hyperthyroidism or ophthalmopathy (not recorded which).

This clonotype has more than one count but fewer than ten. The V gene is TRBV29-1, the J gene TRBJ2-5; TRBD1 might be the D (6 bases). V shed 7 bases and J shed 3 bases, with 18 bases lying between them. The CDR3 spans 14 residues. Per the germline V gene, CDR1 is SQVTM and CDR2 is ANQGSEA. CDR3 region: CSAVPQGNKETQYF. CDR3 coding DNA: TGCAGCGCGGTCCCACAGGGTAATAAAGAGACCCAGTACTTC.

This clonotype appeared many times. CDR3 loop: CASSRAGPQPQHF. The CDR3 bases are TGTGCCAGCAGCCGGGCAGGGCCCCAGCCCCAGCATTTT. The genes are TRBV14 and TRBJ1-5; the D gene is possibly TRBD1 (5 bases). With 4 bases removed from V and 7 bases from J, the gap between germline ends came to 11 bases. The V gene's germline CDR1 is SGHDN and CDR2 FVKESK. This CDR3 has 13 amino acids.

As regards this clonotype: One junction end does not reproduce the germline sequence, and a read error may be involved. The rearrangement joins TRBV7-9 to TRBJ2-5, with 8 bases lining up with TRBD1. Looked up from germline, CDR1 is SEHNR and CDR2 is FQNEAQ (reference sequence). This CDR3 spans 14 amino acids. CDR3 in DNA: TGCGCCAGCAGACAGGGGAGTGGACAAGAGACCCAGTACTTC. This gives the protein CASRQGSGQETQYF.

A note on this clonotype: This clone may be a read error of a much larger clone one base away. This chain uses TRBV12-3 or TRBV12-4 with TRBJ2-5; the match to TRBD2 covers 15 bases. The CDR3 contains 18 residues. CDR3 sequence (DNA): TGTGCTTGCTCATTTTCTCGGACTAGCGGGAGGGCCAGTGAGACCCAGTACTTC. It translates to CACSFSRTSGRASETQYF.

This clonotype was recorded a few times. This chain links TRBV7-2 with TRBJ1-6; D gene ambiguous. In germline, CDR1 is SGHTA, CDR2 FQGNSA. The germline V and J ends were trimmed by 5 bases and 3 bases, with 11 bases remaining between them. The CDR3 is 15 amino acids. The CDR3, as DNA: TGTGCCAGCAGCCAGCTTTCGGACTATAATTCACCCCTCCACTTT. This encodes CASSQLSDYNSPLHF.

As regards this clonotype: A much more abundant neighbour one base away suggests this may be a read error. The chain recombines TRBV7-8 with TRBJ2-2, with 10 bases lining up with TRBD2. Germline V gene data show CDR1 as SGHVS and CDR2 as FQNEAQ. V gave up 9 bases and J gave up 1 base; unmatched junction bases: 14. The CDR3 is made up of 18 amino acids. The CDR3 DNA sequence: TGTGCCAGTAGTCCTCGGACTAGCGGTTATCTGAACACCGGGGAGCTGTTTTTT. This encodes CASSPRTSGYLNTGELFF.

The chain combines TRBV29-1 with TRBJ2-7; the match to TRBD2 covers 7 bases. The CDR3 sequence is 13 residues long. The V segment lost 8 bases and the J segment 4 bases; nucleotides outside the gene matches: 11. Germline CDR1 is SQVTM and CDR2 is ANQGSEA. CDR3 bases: TGCAGCCAACCGGGACTACCTCCATACGAGCAGTACTTC. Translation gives CSQPGLPPYEQYF.

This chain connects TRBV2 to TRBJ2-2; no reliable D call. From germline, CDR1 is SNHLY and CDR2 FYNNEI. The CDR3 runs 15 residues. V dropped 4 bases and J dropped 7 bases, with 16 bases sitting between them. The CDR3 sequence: CASSVTNALGGELFF. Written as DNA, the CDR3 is TGTGCCAGCAGTGTCACAAATGCCCTGGGCGGGGAGCTGTTTTTT.

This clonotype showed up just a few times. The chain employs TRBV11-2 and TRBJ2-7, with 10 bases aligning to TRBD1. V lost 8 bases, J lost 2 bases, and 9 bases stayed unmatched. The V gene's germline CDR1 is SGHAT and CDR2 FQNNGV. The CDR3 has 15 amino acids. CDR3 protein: CASLTRDRGPYEQYF. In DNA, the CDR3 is TGTGCCAGCTTAACCCGGGACAGGGGTCCCTACGAGCAGTACTTC.